Each of the 32 T cell receptor beta chains below was sequenced from the same sample in a study of blood T cell repertoires in COVID-19. Measured with immunoSEQ multiplex PCR; TCRdb has only the in-frame clones, and not every one. The sample lists roughly 70,000 clones, about 86% seen once, with around 4.4% in the top ten. The sequencing input was peripheral blood. These receptors were obtained from a woman in her sixties or seventies with acute or convalescent COVID-19.

V usage is TRBV29-1 and J usage is TRBJ1-2, with TRBD1 matching 8 bases. The CDR3 covers 14 residues. Germline lookup yields CDR1 SQVTM and CDR2 ANQGSEA. V lost 1 base, J lost 3 bases, and 4 bases stayed unmatched. DNA for the CDR3: TGCAGCGTTGAAGCCCACAGGGGGGACTATGGCTACACCTTC. Its translation: CSVEAHRGDYGYTF.

The V call is TRBV5-8, the J call TRBJ1-5, with 8 nucleotides matching TRBD1. Germline V gene data show CDR1 as SGHTS and CDR2 as YDEGEE. The CDR3 is 19 amino acids. With V trimmed by 4 bases and J by 0 bases, 15 bases remained unmatched. The DNA for the CDR3 is TGTGCCAGCAGCCTTAGAAGGGGGACAGGATCCTATAGCAATCAGCCCCAGCATTTT. Amino acid sequence: CASSLRRGTGSYSNQPQHF.

This clone was seen a few times. V and J are TRBV9 and TRBJ2-6; D remains ambiguous. Trimming removed 1 base from V and 0 bases from J, with 8 bases in between. The CDR3 totals 16 residues. The germline V gene has CDR1 SGDLS and CDR2 YYNGEE. DNA of the CDR3: TGTGCCAGCAGCGTACAGGTCCCCTCTGGGGCCAACGTCCTGACTTTC. As protein: CASSVQVPSGANVLTF.

The chain couples TRBV11-2 to TRBJ1-1; D is ambiguous. Looked up from germline, CDR1 is SGHAT and CDR2 is FQNNGV. Trimming took 0 bases from V and 4 from J, leaving 6 bases between them. The CDR3 totals 13 residues. The CDR3, as DNA: TGTGCCAGCAGCTTAGAAAGAGGCACTGAAGCTTTCTTT. This encodes CASSLERGTEAFF.

The V gene is TRBV29-1, the J gene TRBJ1-3; D is possibly TRBD1 (6 bases). Looked up from germline, CDR1 is SQVTM and CDR2 is ANQGSEA. The CDR3 runs 12 residues. V was cut by 4 bases and J by 9 bases, with 13 bases left in between. The CDR3 region has the DNA TGCAGCGTTGCCGCAGGGGATAGCACCATATATTTT. This sequence encodes CSVAAGDSTIYF.

The chain links TRBV6-5 to TRBJ2-3; possibly TRBD2 for D (7 bases). CDR1 is MNHEY and CDR2 is SVGAGI in the germline V gene. V was clipped by 7 bases and J by 2 bases, with 16 bases between them. The length of the CDR3 is 15 residues. The CDR3 sequence: CASKEGGGHTDTQYF. The CDR3 coding sequence is TGTGCCAGCAAGGAGGGCGGGGGACACACAGATACGCAGTATTTT.

V gene TRBV18 combines with J gene TRBJ2-5; 9 nucleotides agree with TRBD2. This CDR3 comprises 13 residues. The V gene end was trimmed by 3 bases and the J gene end by 5 bases; junction bases not matched to a gene: 1. Germline loops: CDR1 KGHSH, CDR2 LQKENI. CDR3 in DNA: TGTGCCAGCTCACCGCTAGCGGGGGAGACCCAGTACTTC. Translated, it gives CASSPLAGETQYF.

The V gene is TRBV5-1, the J gene TRBJ2-1; 7 bases line up with TRBD2. The CDR3 is 15 amino acids. Germline V CDR1 and CDR2: SGHRS, YFSETQ. Trimming at V came to 0 bases and at J to 2 bases, leaving 2 bases not matched to a gene. CDR3 in DNA: TGCGCCAGCAGCTTGGAGGGACTAACCTACAATGAGCAGTTCTTC. Protein sequence: CASSLEGLTYNEQFF.

V and J are TRBV4-1 and TRBJ2-7; D gene uncertain. The length of the CDR3 is 11 residues. V was cut by 3 bases and J by 7 bases, with 7 bases left in between. Germline V gene data show CDR1 as MGHRA and CDR2 as YSYEKL. This chain's CDR3 is CASSQFEEQYF. The CDR3 nucleotides read TGCGCCAGCAGCCAGTTTGAGGAGCAGTACTTC.

The rearrangement links TRBV6-6 to TRBJ1-1; TRBD1 matches 8 bases. The CDR3 consists of 14 residues. Per the germline V gene, CDR1 is MNHNY and CDR2 is SVGAGI (reference sequence). Trimming removed 4 bases from V and 3 bases from J; junction bases left unmatched: 4. For the CDR3, the DNA is TGTGCCAGCAGTTTTACAGGGGGGGACACTGAAGCTTTCTTT. This sequence encodes CASSFTGGDTEAFF.

The J gene is TRBJ2-7, the V gene TRBV30; D is unclear. Germline V gene lookup returns CDR1 GTSNPN and CDR2 SVGIG (reference sequence). Trimming removed 5 bases from V and 7 bases from J, with 15 bases in between. The CDR3 is 12 amino acids. The CDR3 reads CAWSNRGREQYF. For the CDR3, the DNA is TGTGCCTGGTCCAACCGAGGAAGGGAGCAGTACTTC.

This clone appeared once. The V call is TRBV5-6, the J call TRBJ2-3; TRBD2 is a possible D gene (5 bases). Germline V lookup: CDR1 SGHDT, CDR2 YYEEEE. Between the trimmed V and J ends, which lost 0 bases and 4 bases, there was a span of 9 bases. The CDR3 runs to 14 residues. The CDR3 DNA is TGTGCCAGCAGCTTGGGTCGGCGGGCAGATACGCAGTATTTT. Protein product: CASSLGRRADTQYF.

The gene calls are TRBV6-5 and TRBJ1-1; the D gene is possibly TRBD1 (5 bases). Trimming left V 8 bases short and J 0 bases short, with 13 bases between. The CDR3 spans 14 residues. CDR1 MNHEY and CDR2 SVGAGI come from the germline V gene. This CDR3 reads CASWGDSMNTEAFF. Here the CDR3 DNA reads TGTGCCAGCTGGGGTGACAGCATGAACACTGAAGCTTTCTTT.

In its sample, this clone was seen a few times. The rearrangement joins TRBV5-4 to TRBJ2-5; 7 nucleotides align to TRBD2. Unmatched junction bases numbered 3, after V lost 4 bases and J lost 3 bases. The CDR3 covers 13 residues. In germline, CDR1 is SGHNT, CDR2 YYREEE (reference sequence). CDR3 residues: CASSRGREETQYF. CDR3 DNA: TGTGCCAGCAGCCGAGGGAGGGAAGAGACCCAGTACTTC. The variable domain in full, completed from reference TRBV5-4 and TRBJ2-5, reads ETGVTQSPTHLIKTRGQQVTLRCSSQSGHNTVSWYQQALGQGPQFIFQYYREEENGRGNFPPRFSGLQFPNYSSELNVNALELDDSALYLCASSRGREETQYFGPGTRLLVL.

This clone came up a few times. V is TRBV6-5 and J is TRBJ1-1, with 9 bases aligning to TRBD1. Germline assignment: CDR1 MNHEY and CDR2 SVGAGI. The CDR3 is 14 residues long. Trimming took 7 bases from V and 5 from J; bases not matched to a gene: 8. Here the CDR3 DNA reads TGTGCCAGCACGCAGGACAGGGGAACTACTGAAGCTTTCTTT. Its protein product is CASTQDRGTTEAFF.

V and J are TRBV5-1 and TRBJ1-4; 10 bases agree with TRBD1. The CDR3 extends over 15 amino acids. The V gene end was trimmed by 4 bases and the J gene end by 7 bases; junction bases not matched to a gene: 7. Germline CDR1 reads SGHRS; CDR2 reads YFSETQ. The chain's CDR3 is CASSLSGTGVEKLFF. As DNA, the CDR3 is TGCGCCAGCAGCCTATCCGGGACAGGGGTTGAAAAACTGTTTTTT. Based on the CDR3 plus reference TRBV5-1 and TRBJ1-4, the full variable domain is KAGVTQTPRYLIKTRGQQVTLSCSPISGHRSVSWYQQTPGQGLQFLFEYFSETQRNKGNFPGRFSGRQFSNSRSEMNVSTLELGDSALYLCASSLSGTGVEKLFFGSGTQLSVL.

CDR3 sequence reads: CASSPGHMNTGELFF. The CDR3 region has the DNA TGTGCCAGCAGTCCGGGACACATGAACACCGGGGAGCTGTTTTTT. The chain has TRBV11-3 and TRBJ2-2, with a tentative D call TRBD1 (6 bases). This CDR3 is built from 15 residues. V was trimmed by 6 bases and J by 1 base, leaving 12 bases between them. Germline V CDR1 and CDR2: SGHNT, YENEEA.

This chain connects TRBV10-1 to TRBJ1-5; 7 bases are a match to TRBD1. The junction had 11 bases not matched to a gene; V was cut back by 6 bases and J by 0 bases. The germline gives CDR1 WNHNN, CDR2 SYGVQD (reference sequence). The length of the CDR3 is 17 residues. The CDR3 protein is CASRTGRSMFSNQPQHF. The CDR3, as DNA: TGCGCCAGCAGGACAGGGAGGTCCATGTTTAGCAATCAGCCCCAGCATTTT.

V usage is TRBV7-7 and J usage is TRBJ2-3; tentatively, D is TRBD2 (5 bases). The length of the CDR3 is 14 residues. The V gene's germline CDR1 is SSHAT and CDR2 FNYEAQ (reference sequence). With 5 bases removed from V and 2 bases from J, the gap between germline ends came to 11 bases. CDR3 amino acids: CASSEHGVTDTQYF. The CDR3 bases are TGTGCCAGCAGCGAACACGGGGTCACAGATACGCAGTATTTT. The whole variable domain, filled in from reference TRBV7-7 and TRBJ2-3, reads GAGVSQSPRYKVTKRGQDVTLRCDPISSHATLYWYQQALGQGPEFLTYFNYEAQPDKSGLPSDRFSAERPEGSISTLTIQRTEQRDSAMYRCASSEHGVTDTQYFGPGTRLTVL.

This clone was seen only a few times. The genes are TRBV6-5 and TRBJ1-6; 9 positions match TRBD1. The CDR3 has 16 residues. Germline trimming cut 2 bases from V and 7 bases from J; bases unmatched to any gene: 6. Germline assignment: CDR1 MNHEY and CDR2 SVGAGI. In DNA, the CDR3 is TGTGCCAGCAGTTACCTGGGACAGGGAAGGAATTCACCCCTCCACTTT. This codes for CASSYLGQGRNSPLHF.

This clone was detected a few times. This CDR3 is also generated by other DNA sequences in the sample. The chain is built from TRBV5-1 and TRBJ1-6, with 7 positions matching TRBD1. The CDR3 spans 15 residues. Germline CDR1 SGHRS, CDR2 YFSETQ. With V trimmed by 5 bases and J by 2 bases, 4 bases remained unmatched. CDR3 nucleotide sequence: TGCGCCAGCAGTTCGGGACAGCCCTATAATTCACCCCTCCACTTT. It is translated as CASSSGQPYNSPLHF.

The CDR3: CASRLAPEASTDTQYF. The CDR3 nucleotides are TGTGCCAGCAGGCTGGCGCCTGAGGCTAGCACAGATACGCAGTATTTT. The V gene is TRBV5-5, the J gene TRBJ2-3; D is undetermined. V was shortened by 5 bases and J by 0 bases, with 16 bases between the two germline ends. The CDR3 covers 16 residues. The germline gives CDR1 SGHKS, CDR2 YYEKEE (reference sequence). Complete variable domain (other parts from reference TRBV5-5 and TRBJ2-3): DAGVTQSPTHLIKTRGQQVTLRCSPISGHKSVSWYQQVLGQGPQFIFQYYEKEERGRGNFPDRFSARQFPNYSSELNVNALLLGDSALYLCASRLAPEASTDTQYFGPGTRLTVL.

The CDR3 reads CATSRAHLGTGSNYGYTF. The DNA of the CDR3 is TGTGCCACCAGCAGAGCCCATTTGGGGACAGGTTCTAACTATGGCTACACCTTC. V is TRBV15 and J is TRBJ1-2; 8 positions agree with TRBD1. Germline-derived CDR1 and CDR2 are LNHNV and YYDKDF (reference sequence). The CDR3 covers 18 residues. V lost 1 base to trimming and J lost 0 bases; unmatched junction nucleotides: 10.

The chain links TRBV11-2 to TRBJ1-1; D unclear. CDR1 and CDR2 from the germline V gene are SGHAT and FQNNGV. The CDR3 sequence is 13 residues long. The V gene lost 5 bases and the J gene lost 1 base, with 8 bases spanning the gap. CDR3 sequence reads: CASSNSRNTEAFF. The CDR3 coding sequence is TGTGCCAGCAGCAACTCAAGGAACACTGAAGCTTTCTTT. Based on the CDR3 plus reference TRBV11-2 and TRBJ1-1, the full variable domain is EAGVAQSPRYKIIEKRQSVAFWCNPISGHATLYWYQQILGQGPKLLIQFQNNGVVDDSQLPKDRFSAERLKGVDSTLKIQPAKLEDSAVYLCASSNSRNTEAFFGQGTRLTVV.

V and J are TRBV5-1 and TRBJ1-1; D is unresolved. Germline assignment: CDR1 SGHRS and CDR2 YFSETQ. This CDR3 comprises 13 residues. Trimming shortened V by 1 base and J by 5 bases, and 9 bases separated the two germline ends. The CDR3 here is CASSLSSQTEAFF. The DNA for the CDR3 is TGCGCCAGCAGCTTGTCTAGCCAAACTGAAGCTTTCTTT.

This chain links TRBV9 with TRBJ1-3; D remains unclear. Trimming left V 4 bases short and J 0 bases short, with 8 bases between. This CDR3 is built from 14 residues. In germline, CDR1 is SGDLS, CDR2 YYNGEE. The CDR3 DNA is TGTGCCAGCAGCACGGGTCTCTCTGGAAACACCATATATTTT. Encoded protein: CASSTGLSGNTIYF.

CDR3 DNA: TGTGCCAGCAGTGAAGTTGAAGGGGAATCACCCCTCCACTTT. Amino acids: CASSEVEGESPLHF. The chain couples TRBV6-1 to TRBJ1-6, with a tentative D call TRBD1 (5 bases). Germline CDR1 is MNHNS and CDR2 is SASEGT. This CDR3 has 14 amino acids. Between the trimmed V and J ends, which lost 1 base and 10 bases, there was a span of 11 bases.

This chain joins TRBV12-3 or TRBV12-4 and TRBJ2-1; the D is unclear. The V gene lost 5 bases and the J gene lost 4 bases, with 3 bases spanning the gap. The CDR3 runs 11 residues. CDR3 sequence (DNA): TGTGCCAGCAGTCTTTACAATGAGCAGTTCTTC. Amino acid sequence: CASSLYNEQFF.

The V gene is TRBV24-1, the J gene TRBJ2-5; weak D call: TRBD1 (6 bases). The CDR3 sequence is 16 residues long. With 3 bases removed from V and 5 bases from J, the gap between germline ends came to 18 bases. Germline CDR1 is KGHDR and CDR2 is SFDVKD. CDR3 sequence (DNA): TGTGCCACCAGTGATGCCTTACAGGGCCCGGGGGAGACCCAGTACTTC. It translates to CATSDALQGPGETQYF.

The J gene is TRBJ2-7, the V gene TRBV9, with a tentative D call TRBD2 (5 bases). Looked up from germline, CDR1 is SGDLS and CDR2 is YYNGEE. CDR3 length: 14 amino acids. V was clipped by 0 bases and J by 2 bases, with 9 bases between them. CDR3 region: CASSVDEGTYEQYF. Here the CDR3 DNA reads TGTGCCAGCAGCGTAGACGAGGGAACCTACGAGCAGTACTTC.

The V and J genes are TRBV10-1 and TRBJ2-2, with D unclear. CDR3 size: 14 residues. Looked up from germline, CDR1 is WNHNN and CDR2 is SYGVQD (reference sequence). With 4 bases removed from V and 3 bases from J, the gap between germline ends came to 9 bases. Here the CDR3 reads CASSVQRYTGELFF. The DNA of the CDR3 is TGCGCCAGCAGTGTTCAGCGATACACCGGGGAGCTGTTTTTT.

This chain connects TRBV2 to TRBJ1-6; 8 bases line up with TRBD1. The CDR3 spans 13 residues. Germline V gene sequence: CDR1 SNHLY, CDR2 FYNNEI. The V segment lost 6 bases and the J segment 10 bases; nucleotides outside the gene matches: 5. Here the CDR3 DNA reads TGTGCCAGCAGGACAGGGGAAGTATCACCCCTCCACTTT. This codes for CASRTGEVSPLHF.